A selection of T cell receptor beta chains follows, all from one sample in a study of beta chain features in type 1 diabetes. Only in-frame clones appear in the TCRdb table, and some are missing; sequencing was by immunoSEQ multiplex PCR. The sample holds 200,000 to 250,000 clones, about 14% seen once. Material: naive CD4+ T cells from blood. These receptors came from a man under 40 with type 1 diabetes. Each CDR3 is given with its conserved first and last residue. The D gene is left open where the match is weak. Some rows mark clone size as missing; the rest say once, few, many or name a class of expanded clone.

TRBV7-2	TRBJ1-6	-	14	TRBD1	CASSSRQGNSPLHF	TGTGCCAGCAGCTCAAGACAGGGGAATTCACCCCTCCACTTT
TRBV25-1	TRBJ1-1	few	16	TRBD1	CASSDSQGAWNTEAFF	TGTGCCAGCAGTGATTCCCAGGGGGCTTGGAACACTGAAGCTTTCTTT
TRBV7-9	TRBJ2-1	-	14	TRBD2	CATFSGASYNEQFF	TGTGCCACCTTCAGCGGGGCCTCCTACAATGAGCAGTTCTTC
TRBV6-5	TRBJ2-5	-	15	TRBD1	CASTETGGALETQYF	TGTGCCAGCACCGAGACAGGGGGCGCGTTGGAGACCCAGTACTTC
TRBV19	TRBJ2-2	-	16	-	CASSIQRPAGTGELFF	TGTGCCAGTAGTATACAGAGACCGGCGGGCACCGGGGAGCTGTTTTTT
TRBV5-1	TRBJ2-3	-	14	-	CASSKGGPQDTQYF	TGCGCCAGCAGCAAGGGGGGGCCTCAGGATACGCAGTATTTT
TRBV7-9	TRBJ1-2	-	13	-	CASSLMGSYGYTF	TGTGCCAGCAGCTTAATGGGGAGCTATGGCTACACCTTC
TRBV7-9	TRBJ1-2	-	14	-	CASSLVSQGRSYTF	TGTGCCAGCAGCTTAGTTTCCCAGGGCAGGTCCTACACCTTC
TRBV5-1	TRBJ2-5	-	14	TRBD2	CASSEGLAGEVQYF	TGCGCCAGCAGCGAGGGACTAGCGGGAGAGGTCCAGTACTTC
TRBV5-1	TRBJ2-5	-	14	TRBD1	CASSPGTVQETQYF	TGCGCCAGCAGCCCCGGGACAGTCCAAGAGACCCAGTACTTC
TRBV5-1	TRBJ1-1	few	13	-	CASSPEELGEAFF	TGCGCCAGCAGCCCCGAGGAGTTGGGTGAAGCTTTCTTT
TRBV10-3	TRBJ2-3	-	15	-	CAISERQWSADTQYF	TGTGCCATCAGTGAAAGACAGTGGTCCGCAGATACGCAGTATTTT
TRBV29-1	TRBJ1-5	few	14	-	CSVTFQGNNQPQHF	TGCAGCGTCACATTCCAGGGCAACAATCAGCCCCAGCATTTT
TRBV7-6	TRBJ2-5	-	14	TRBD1	CASSGGQPAETQYF	TGTGCCAGCAGCGGGGGACAGCCCGCGGAGACCCAGTACTTC
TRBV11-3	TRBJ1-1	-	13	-	CASSFAGNTEAFF	TGTGCCAGCAGTTTCGCAGGGAACACTGAAGCTTTCTTT
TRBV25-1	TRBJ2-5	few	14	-	CASSDAGGQETQYF	TGTGCCAGCAGTGACGCGGGTGGTCAAGAGACCCAGTACTTC
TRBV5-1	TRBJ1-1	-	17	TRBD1	CASSLFAGTGISTEAFF	TGCGCCAGCAGCTTGTTCGCCGGGACAGGGATTTCCACTGAAGCTTTCTTT
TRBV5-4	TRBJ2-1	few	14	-	CASSLDLTYNEQFF	TGTGCCAGCAGCTTGGACTTAACCTACAATGAGCAGTTCTTC
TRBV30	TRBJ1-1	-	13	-	CAGTRGGNTEAFF	TGTGCCGGAACCCGAGGTGGGAACACTGAAGCTTTCTTT
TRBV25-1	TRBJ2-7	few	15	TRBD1	CASSAYRGIINEQYF	TGTGCCAGCAGCGCTTACAGGGGGATAATAAACGAGCAGTACTTC
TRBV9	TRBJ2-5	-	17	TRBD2	CASSVGGLAGMGETQYF	TGTGCCAGCAGCGTAGGGGGGCTAGCGGGGATGGGGGAGACCCAGTACTTC
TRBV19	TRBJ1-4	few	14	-	CASSFGTGGEKLFF	TGTGCCAGTAGTTTCGGGACGGGAGGTGAAAAACTGTTTTTT
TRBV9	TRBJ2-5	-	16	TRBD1	CASSVAGDRVQETQYF	TGTGCCAGCAGCGTAGCGGGGGACAGGGTACAAGAGACCCAGTACTTC
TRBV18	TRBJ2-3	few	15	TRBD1	CASSPGGTGTDTQYF	TGTGCCAGCTCACCGGGCGGGACAGGGACAGATACGCAGTATTTT
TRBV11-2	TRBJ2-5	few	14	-	CASSLYAIQETQYF	TGTGCCAGCAGCTTATACGCTATCCAAGAGACCCAGTACTTC
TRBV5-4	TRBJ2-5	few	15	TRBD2	CASSLGLASQETQYF	TGTGCCAGCAGCTTGGGACTAGCGTCCCAAGAGACCCAGTACTTC
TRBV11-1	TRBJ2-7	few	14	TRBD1	CASSLAPDRHEQYF	TGTGCCAGCAGCTTAGCGCCGGACAGGCACGAGCAGTACTTC
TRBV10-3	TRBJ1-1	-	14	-	CAISEGGGRTEAFF	TGTGCCATCAGTGAGGGGGGGGGCCGGACTGAAGCTTTCTTT